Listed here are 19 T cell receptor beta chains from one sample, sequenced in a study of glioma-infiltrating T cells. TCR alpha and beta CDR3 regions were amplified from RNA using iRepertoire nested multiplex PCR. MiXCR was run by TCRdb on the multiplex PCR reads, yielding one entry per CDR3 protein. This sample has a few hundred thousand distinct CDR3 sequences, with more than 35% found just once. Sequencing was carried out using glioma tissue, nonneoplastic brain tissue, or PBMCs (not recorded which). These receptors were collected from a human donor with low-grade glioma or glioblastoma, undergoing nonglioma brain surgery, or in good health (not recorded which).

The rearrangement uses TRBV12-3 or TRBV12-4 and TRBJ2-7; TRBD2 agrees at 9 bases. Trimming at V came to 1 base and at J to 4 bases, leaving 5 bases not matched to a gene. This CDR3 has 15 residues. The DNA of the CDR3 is TGTGCCAGCAGTTTAGGTAGCGGGAGTATGTACGAGCAGTACTTC. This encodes CASSLGSGSMYEQYF.

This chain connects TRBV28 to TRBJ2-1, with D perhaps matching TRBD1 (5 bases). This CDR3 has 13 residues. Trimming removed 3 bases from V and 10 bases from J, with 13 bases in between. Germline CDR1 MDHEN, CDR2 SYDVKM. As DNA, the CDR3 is TGTGCCAGCAGTTTCTTGCAGGGTAAAGAGCAGTTCTTC. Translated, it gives CASSFLQGKEQFF.

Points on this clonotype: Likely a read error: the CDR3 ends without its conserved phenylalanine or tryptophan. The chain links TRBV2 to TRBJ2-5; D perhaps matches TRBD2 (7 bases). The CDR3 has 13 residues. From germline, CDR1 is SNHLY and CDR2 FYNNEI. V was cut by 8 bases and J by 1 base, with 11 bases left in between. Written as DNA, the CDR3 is TGTGCCAGCCACCGGGGGGCCCAAGAGACCCAGTACCTC. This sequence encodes CASHRGAQETQYL.

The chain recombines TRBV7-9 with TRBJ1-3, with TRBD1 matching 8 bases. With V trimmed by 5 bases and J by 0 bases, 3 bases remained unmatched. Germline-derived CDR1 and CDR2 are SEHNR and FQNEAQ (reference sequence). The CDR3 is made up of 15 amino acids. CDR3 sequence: CASSNRGNSGNTIYF. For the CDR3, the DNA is TGTGCCAGCAGCAACAGGGGGAACTCTGGAAACACCATATATTTT.

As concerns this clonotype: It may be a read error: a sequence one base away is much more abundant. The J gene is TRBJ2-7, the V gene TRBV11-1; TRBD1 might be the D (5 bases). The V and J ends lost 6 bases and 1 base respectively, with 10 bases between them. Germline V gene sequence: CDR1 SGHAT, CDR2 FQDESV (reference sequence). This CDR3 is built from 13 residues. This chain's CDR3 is CASSFRESYEQYF. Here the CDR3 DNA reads TGTGCCAGCAGTTTCAGGGAATCCTACGAGCAGTACTTC.

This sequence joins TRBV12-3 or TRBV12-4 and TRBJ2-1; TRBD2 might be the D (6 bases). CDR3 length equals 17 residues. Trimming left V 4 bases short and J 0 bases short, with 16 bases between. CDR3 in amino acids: CASSSPSSVSSYNEQFF. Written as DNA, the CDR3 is TGTGCCAGCAGTTCCCCTTCTAGCGTAAGCTCCTACAATGAGCAGTTCTTC.

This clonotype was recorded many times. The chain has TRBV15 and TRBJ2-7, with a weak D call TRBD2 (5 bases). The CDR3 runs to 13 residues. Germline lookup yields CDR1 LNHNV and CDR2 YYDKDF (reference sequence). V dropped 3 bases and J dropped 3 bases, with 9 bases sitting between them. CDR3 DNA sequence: TGTGCCACCAGCAGGGACGAGGGCTACGAGCAGTACTTC. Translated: CATSRDEGYEQYF.

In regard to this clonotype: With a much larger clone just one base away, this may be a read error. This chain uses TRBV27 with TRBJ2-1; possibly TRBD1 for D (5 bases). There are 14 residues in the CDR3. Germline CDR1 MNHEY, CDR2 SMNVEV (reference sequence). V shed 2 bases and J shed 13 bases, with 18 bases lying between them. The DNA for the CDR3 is TGTGCCAGCAGTTTAAGGGGCATTCGAGAGACCCAGTTCTTC. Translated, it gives CASSLRGIRETQFF.

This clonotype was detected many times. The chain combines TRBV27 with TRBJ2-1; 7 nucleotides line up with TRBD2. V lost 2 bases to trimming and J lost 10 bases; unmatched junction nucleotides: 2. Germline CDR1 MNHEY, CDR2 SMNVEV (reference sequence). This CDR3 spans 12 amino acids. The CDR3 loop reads CASSLAGDEQFF. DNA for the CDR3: TGTGCCAGCAGTTTAGCGGGAGACGAGCAGTTCTTC.

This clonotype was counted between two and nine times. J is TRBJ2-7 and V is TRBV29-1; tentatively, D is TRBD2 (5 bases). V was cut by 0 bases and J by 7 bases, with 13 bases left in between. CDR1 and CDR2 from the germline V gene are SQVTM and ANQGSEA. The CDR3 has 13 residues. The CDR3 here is CSVEDTGKREQYF. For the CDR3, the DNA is TGCAGCGTTGAAGATACCGGGAAGAGAGAGCAGTACTTC.

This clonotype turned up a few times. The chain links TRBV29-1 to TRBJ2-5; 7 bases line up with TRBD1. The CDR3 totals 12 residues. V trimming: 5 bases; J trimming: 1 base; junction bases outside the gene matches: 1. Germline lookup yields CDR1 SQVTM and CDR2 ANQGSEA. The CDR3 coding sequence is TGCAGCGTTCGGGACAGCCAAGAGACCCAGTACTTC. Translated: CSVRDSQETQYF.

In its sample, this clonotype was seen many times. As DNA, the CDR3 is TGTGCCAGCAGTTTGGGGGTGGGCAATCAGCCCCAGCATTTT. Translating gives CASSLGVGNQPQHF. This chain links TRBV28 with TRBJ1-5, with a weak D call TRBD1 (5 bases). Trimming cost V 3 bases and J 2 bases, with 8 bases left between them. The CDR3 runs 14 residues. Germline-derived CDR1 and CDR2 are MDHEN and SYDVKM.

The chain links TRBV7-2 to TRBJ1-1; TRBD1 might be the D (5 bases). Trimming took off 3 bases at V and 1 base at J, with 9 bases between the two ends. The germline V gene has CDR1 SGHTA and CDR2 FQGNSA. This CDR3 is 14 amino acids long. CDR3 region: CASSFSGKNTEAFF. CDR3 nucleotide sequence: TGTGCCAGCAGCTTTTCAGGGAAGAACACTGAAGCTTTCTTT.

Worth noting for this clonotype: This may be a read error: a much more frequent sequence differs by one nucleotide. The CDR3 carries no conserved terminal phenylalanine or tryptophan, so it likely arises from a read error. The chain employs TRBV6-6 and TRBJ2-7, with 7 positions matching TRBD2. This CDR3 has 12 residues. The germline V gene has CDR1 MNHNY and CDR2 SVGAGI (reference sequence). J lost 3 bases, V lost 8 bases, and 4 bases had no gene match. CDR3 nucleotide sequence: TGTGCCAGCGTTCGGGGGGACTACGAGCAGTACTCC. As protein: CASVRGDYEQYS.

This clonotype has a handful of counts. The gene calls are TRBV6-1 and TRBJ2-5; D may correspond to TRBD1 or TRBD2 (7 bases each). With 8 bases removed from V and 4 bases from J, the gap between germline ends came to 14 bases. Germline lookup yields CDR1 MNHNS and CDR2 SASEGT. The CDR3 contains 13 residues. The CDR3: CASQGGGRETQYF. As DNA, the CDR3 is TGTGCCAGCCAGGGGGGGGGTCGAGAGACCCAGTACTTC.

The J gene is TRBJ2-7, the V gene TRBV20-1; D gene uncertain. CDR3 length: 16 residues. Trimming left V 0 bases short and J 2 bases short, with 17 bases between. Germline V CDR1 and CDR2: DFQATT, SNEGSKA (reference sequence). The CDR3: CSARDRSGVLPYEQYF. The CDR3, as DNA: TGCAGTGCTAGAGATCGGTCTGGGGTTCTTCCCTACGAGCAGTACTTC.

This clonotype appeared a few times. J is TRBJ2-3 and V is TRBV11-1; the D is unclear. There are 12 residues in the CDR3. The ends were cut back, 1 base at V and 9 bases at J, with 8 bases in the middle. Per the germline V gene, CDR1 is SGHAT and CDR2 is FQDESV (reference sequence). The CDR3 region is CASSLVLGTQYF. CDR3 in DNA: TGTGCCAGCAGCTTAGTTCTAGGGACGCAGTATTTT.

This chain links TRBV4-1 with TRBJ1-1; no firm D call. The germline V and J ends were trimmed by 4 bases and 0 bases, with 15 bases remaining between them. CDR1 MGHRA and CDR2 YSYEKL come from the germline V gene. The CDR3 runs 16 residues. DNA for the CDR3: TGCGCCAGCAGCCCCACGGCCGGCAGCTTGAACACTGAAGCTTTCTTT. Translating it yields CASSPTAGSLNTEAFF.

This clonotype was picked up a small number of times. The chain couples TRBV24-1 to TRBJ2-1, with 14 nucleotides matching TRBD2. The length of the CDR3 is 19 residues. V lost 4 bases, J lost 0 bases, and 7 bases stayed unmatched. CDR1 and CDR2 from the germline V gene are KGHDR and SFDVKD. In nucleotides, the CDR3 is TGTGCCACCAGTGAAACCCCGGGACTAGCGGGGGACTCCTACAATGAGCAGTTCTTC. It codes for CATSETPGLAGDSYNEQFF.